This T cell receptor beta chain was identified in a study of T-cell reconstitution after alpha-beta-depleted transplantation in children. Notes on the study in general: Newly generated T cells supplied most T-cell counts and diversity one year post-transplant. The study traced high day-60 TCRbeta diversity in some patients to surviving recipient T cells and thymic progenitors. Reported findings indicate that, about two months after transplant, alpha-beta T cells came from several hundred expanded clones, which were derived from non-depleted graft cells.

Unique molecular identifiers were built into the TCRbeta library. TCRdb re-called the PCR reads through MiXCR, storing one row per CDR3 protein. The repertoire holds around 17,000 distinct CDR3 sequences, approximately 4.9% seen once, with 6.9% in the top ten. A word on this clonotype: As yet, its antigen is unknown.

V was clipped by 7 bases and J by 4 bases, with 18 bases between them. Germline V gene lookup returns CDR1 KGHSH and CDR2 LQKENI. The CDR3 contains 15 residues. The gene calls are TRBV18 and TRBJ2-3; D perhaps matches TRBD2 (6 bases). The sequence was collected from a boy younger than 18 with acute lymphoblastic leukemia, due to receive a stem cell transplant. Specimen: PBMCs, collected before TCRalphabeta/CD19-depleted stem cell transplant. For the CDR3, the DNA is TGTGCCAGCTTACAGGATAGGGGACTGTCAGATACGCAGTATTTT. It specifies CASLQDRGLSDTQYF. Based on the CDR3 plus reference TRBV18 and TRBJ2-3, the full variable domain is NAGVMQNPRHLVRRRGQEARLRCSPMKGHSHVYWYRQLPEEGLKFMVYLQKENIIDESGMPKERFSAEFPKEGPSILRIQQVVRGDSAAYFCASLQDRGLSDTQYFGPGTRLTVL.